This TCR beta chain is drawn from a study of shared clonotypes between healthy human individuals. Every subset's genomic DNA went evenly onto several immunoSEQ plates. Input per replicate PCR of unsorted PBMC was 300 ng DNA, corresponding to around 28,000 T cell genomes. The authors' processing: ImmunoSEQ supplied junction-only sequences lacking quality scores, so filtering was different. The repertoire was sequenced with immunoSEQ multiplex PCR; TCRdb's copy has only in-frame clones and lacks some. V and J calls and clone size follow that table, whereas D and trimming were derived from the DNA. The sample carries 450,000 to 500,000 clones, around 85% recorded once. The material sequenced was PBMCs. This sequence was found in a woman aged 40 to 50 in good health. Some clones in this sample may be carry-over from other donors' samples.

CDR3 in amino acids: CASSNTDANTEAFF. For the CDR3, the DNA is TGTGCCAGCAGCAATACCGACGCGAACACTGAAGCTTTCTTT. The chain joins TRBV7-9 to TRBJ1-1, with D unresolved. V dropped 5 bases and J dropped 1 base, with 11 bases sitting between them. Germline assignment: CDR1 SEHNR and CDR2 FQNEAQ (reference sequence). CDR3 size: 14 residues.